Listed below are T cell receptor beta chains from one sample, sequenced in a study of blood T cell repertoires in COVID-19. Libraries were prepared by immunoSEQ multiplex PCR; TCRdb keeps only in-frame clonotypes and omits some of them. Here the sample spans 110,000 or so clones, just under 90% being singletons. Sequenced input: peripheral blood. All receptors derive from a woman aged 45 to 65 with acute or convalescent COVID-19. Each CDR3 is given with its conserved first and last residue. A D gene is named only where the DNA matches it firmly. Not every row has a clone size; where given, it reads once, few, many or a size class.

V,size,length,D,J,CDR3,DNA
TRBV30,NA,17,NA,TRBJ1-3,CAWGRTKFTSSGNTIYF,TGTGCCTGGGGGCGGACAAAGTTTACCTCCTCTGGAAACACCATATATTTT
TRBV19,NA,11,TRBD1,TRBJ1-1,CASQGVSEAFF,TGTGCCAGCCAGGGGGTAAGTGAAGCTTTCTTT
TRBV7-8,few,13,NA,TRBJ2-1,CASSLATVNEQFF,TGTGCCAGCAGCTTGGCAACCGTCAATGAGCAGTTCTTC
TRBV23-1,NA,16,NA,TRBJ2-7,CASSQLRLSLSYEQYF,TGCGCCAGCAGTCAATTACGACTTTCACTCTCCTACGAGCAGTACTTC
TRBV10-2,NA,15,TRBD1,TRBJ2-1,CASTGQGNSYNEQFF,TGCGCCAGCACCGGACAGGGCAACTCCTACAATGAGCAGTTCTTC
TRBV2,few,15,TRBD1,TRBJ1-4,CATHRDRSPGEKLFF,TGTGCCACCCACCGGGACAGGTCGCCGGGGGAAAAACTGTTTTTT
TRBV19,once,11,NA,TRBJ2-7,CASSTPYEQYF,TGTGCCAGTAGTACTCCCTACGAGCAGTACTTC
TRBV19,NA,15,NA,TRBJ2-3,CASSKGAQSGDTQYF,TGTGCCAGTAGCAAAGGGGCCCAGTCGGGAGATACGCAGTATTTT
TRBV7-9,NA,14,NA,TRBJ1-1,CASSLGDSREEAFF,TGTGCCAGCAGCTTAGGTGATTCAAGGGAGGAGGCTTTCTTT
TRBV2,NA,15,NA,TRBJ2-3,CASIPGQAGTDTQYF,TGTGCCAGCATCCCAGGACAGGCGGGAACAGATACGCAGTATTTT
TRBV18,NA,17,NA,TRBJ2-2,CASSPLRGGANTGELFF,TGTGCCAGCTCACCCTTACGGGGTGGAGCTAACACCGGGGAGCTGTTTTTT
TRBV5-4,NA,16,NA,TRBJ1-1,CASSPPDRGPNTEAFF,TGTGCCAGCAGCCCTCCTGATCGAGGGCCGAACACTGAAGCTTTCTTT
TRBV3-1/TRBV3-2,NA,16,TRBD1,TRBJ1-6,CASSPTGFGASSPLHF,TGTGCCAGCAGCCCGACAGGGTTTGGGGCAAGCTCACCCCTCCACTTT
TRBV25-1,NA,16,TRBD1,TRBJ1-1,CASSDSTGTVNTEAFF,TGTGCCAGCAGTGATAGCACAGGGACAGTGAACACTGAAGCTTTCTTT
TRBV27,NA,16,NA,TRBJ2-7,CASSLLGGSGPYEQYF,TGTGCCAGCAGTTTATTGGGGGGTAGCGGCCCCTACGAGCAGTACTTC
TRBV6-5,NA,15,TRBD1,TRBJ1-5,CASSPGTGGFQPQHF,TGTGCCAGCAGCCCCGGGACAGGGGGCTTTCAGCCCCAGCATTTT